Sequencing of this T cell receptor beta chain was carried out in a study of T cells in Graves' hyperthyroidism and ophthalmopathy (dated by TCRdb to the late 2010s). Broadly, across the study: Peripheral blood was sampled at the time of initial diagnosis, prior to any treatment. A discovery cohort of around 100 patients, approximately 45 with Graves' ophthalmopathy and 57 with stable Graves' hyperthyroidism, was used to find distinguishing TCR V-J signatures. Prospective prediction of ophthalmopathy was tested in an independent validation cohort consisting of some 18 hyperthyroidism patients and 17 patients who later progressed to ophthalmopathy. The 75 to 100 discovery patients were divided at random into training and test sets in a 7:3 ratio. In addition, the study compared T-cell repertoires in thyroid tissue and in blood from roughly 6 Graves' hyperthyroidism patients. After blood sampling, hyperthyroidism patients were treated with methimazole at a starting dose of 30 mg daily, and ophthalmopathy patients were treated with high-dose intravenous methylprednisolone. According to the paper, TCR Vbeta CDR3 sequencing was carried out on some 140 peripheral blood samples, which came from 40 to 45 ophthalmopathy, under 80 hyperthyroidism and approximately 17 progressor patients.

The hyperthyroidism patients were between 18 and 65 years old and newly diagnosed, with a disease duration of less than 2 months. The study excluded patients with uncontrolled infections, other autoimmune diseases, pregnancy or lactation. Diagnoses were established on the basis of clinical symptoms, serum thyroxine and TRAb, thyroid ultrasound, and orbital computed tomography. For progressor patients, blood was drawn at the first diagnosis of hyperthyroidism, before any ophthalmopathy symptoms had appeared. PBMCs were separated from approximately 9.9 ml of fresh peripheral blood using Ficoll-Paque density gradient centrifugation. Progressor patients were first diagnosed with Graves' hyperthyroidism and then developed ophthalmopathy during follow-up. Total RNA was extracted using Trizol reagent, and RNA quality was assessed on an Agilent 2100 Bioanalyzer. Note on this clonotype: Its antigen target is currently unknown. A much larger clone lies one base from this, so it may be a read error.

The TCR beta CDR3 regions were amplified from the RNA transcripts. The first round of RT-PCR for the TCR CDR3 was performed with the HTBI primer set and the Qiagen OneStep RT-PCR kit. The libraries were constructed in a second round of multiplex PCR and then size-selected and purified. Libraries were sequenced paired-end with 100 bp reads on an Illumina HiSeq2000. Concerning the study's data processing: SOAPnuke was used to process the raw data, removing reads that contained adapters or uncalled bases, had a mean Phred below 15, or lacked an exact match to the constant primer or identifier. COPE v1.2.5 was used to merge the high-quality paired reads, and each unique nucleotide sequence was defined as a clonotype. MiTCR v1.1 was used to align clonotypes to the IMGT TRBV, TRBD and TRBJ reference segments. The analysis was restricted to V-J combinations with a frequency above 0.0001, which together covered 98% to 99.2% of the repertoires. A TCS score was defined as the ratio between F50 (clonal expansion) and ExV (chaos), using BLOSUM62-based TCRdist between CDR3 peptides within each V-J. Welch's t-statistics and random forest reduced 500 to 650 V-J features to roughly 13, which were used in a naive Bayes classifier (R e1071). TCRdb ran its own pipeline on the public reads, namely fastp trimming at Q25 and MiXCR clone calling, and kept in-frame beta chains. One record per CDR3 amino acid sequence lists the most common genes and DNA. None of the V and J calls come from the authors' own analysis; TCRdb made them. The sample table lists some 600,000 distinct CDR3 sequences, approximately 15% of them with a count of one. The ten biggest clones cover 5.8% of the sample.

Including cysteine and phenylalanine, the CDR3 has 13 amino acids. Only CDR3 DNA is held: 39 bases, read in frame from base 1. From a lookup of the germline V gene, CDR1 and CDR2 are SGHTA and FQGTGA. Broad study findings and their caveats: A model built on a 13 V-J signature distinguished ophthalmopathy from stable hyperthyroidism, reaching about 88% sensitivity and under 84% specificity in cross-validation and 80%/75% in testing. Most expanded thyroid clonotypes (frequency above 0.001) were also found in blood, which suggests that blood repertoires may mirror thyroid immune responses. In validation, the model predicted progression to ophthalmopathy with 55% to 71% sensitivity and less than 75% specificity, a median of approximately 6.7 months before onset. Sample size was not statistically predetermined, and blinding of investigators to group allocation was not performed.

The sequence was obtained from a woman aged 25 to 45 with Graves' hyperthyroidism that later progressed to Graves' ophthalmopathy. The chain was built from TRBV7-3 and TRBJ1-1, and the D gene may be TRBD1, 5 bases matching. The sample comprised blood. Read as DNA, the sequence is TGTGCCAGCAGCTTAACCCCAGGGACTGAAGCTTCCTTT. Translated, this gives CASSLTPGTEASF.